Below, 10 T cell receptor beta chains from the same sample are listed, as sequenced in a study of T cells expressing NK-cell markers (TCRdb year 2020). The library was obtained by 5' RACE. The sequencer was an Illumina HiSeq 2000. The reads went through TCRdb reprocessing, and each CDR3 protein sequence gets one entry with no DNA. This sample's table carries approximately 550,000 distinct CDR3 sequences. The ten largest account for 3% to 4.5% of the sample. The sequenced sample consisted of blood T cells: a sorted CD56 or NKG2C T cell subset, CD4+ or CD8+ T cells, or bulk PBMC T cells (not recorded which). The receptors here all came from a man aged 18 to 30 in good health. Donor details come from another sample of the same person, matched by shared clones.

The rearrangement uses TRBV11-2 and TRBJ1-1. The CDR3 runs to 15 residues. Germline CDR1 is SGHAT and CDR2 is FQNNGV. CDR3 in amino acids: CASSLLGPSRAEAFF.

This chain joins TRBV21-1 and TRBJ2-5; TCRdb's D gene call, TRBD1, goes unchecked for lack of DNA. TRBV21-1 is noted as a pseudogene. The CDR3 sequence is 18 residues long. The CDR3 loop is CASIPRVIRTGGQETQYF.

The chain uses TRBV18 and TRBJ1-5; TCRdb reports TRBD1, a call that lacks DNA to check it against. The CDR3 length is 16 residues. In germline, CDR1 is KGHSH, CDR2 LQKENI. CDR3 residues: CASSPGTGIQGQPQHF.

The chain recombines TRBV7-9 with TRBJ2-3; TCRdb returns TRBD1, unconfirmable since there is no DNA. The CDR3 consists of 16 residues. Germline V CDR1 and CDR2: SEHNR, FQNEAQ (reference sequence). This CDR3 is CASSLASTGSTDTQYF.

The chain combines TRBV18 with TRBJ2-1; TCRdb reports TRBD2, a call that lacks DNA to check it against. This CDR3 has 16 residues. Germline CDR1 and CDR2: KGHSH and LQKENI. CDR3 residues: CASSELAGSSYNEQFF.

The rearrangement uses TRBV6-2 or TRBV6-3 and TRBJ2-5; checking the TCRdb D call of TRBD2 is not possible without DNA. The germline gives CDR1 MNHEY, CDR2 SVGEGT. CDR3 length equals 13 residues. This chain's CDR3 is CATLPYSGETQYF.

The V gene is TRBV20-1, the J gene TRBJ2-3; the D call of TRBD1 rests on TCRdb alone, since no DNA is present to check it. CDR1 is DFQATT, CDR2 SNEGSKA, per germline (reference sequence). This CDR3 has 14 amino acids. The CDR3 loop is CSATPTEPTDTQYF.

The V and J genes are TRBV7-9 and TRBJ2-2; TCRdb designates TRBD1, a call that cannot be tested without DNA. In germline, CDR1 is SEHNR, CDR2 FQNEAQ (reference sequence). This CDR3 spans 15 amino acids. The CDR3 reads CASSQTQGDTGELFF.

The chain joins TRBV11-3 to TRBJ2-5; no DNA is available, so the TRBD1 call from TCRdb remains unchecked. Germline assignment: CDR1 SGHNT and CDR2 YENEEA. The CDR3 has 13 residues. The CDR3 loop reads CASSPDRVQTQYF. Using reference TRBV11-3 and TRBJ2-5 for the parts outside the CDR3, the full variable domain is EAGVVQSPRYKIIEKKQPVAFWCNPISGHNTLYWYLQNLGQGPELLIRYENEEAVDDSQLPKDRFSAERLKGVDSTLKIQPAELGDSAVYLCASSPDRVQTQYFGPGTRLLVL.

The chain is built from TRBV6-1 and TRBJ2-1. The CDR3 has 13 amino acids. Germline CDR1 and CDR2: MNHNS and SASEGT. CDR3 sequence reads: CASTSVGYNEQFF.